This T cell receptor beta chain was recorded in a study of cytomegalovirus exposure and HLA in healthy donors. Whole-study findings and limits: Across all donors, roughly uniform sequencing depth was an assumption of the presence/absence analyses. Rare TCR sequences dominated, though some public TCRs recurred in many donors.

At the time of sampling, donors were nominally healthy, though unrecorded immune exposures were likely. Worth noting for this clone: Antigen specificity is unknown. Other DNA sequences within the sample encode an identical CDR3.

The PCR made use of 60 Vbeta and 13 Jbeta primers. Here immunoSEQ multiplex PCR was the method, and the copy in TCRdb shows in-frame clones only, minus some. The sample holds 120,000 or so clones; roughly 82% are singletons and the top ten take under 3%. This receptor was taken from a middle-aged woman in good health and CMV-seropositive. Sequenced material: PBMCs.

DNA for the CDR3: TGTGCCAGCAGAAATACGGGGGACTCCTCCTACGAGCAGTACTTC. It translates to CASRNTGDSSYEQYF. The chain couples TRBV6-8 to TRBJ2-7; a possible D gene is TRBD2 (6 bases). CDR3 size: 15 residues. Germline V gene sequence: CDR1 MNHGY, CDR2 SAAAGT. V lost 6 bases and J lost 0, with 15 bases in between.